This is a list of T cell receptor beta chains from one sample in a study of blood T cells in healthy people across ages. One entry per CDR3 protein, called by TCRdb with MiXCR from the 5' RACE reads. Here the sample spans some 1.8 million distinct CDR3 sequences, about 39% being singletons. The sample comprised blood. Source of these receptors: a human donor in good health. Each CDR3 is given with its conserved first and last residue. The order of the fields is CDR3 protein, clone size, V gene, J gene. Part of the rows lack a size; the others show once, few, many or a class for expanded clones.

CASSLWIGSESIYEQYF	.	TRBV28	TRBJ2-7
CSARVGLAGAYEQYF	few	TRBV20-1	TRBJ2-7
CSVGNQLRTSPYEQFF	.	TRBV20-1	TRBJ2-1
CASSLTGFMIVETQYF	.	TRBV5-1	TRBJ2-5
CASSLGSRQSNLNYGYTF	.	TRBV7-9	TRBJ1-2
CASSRGTVQANVLTF	.	TRBV5-6	TRBJ2-6
CASSSKRPPEAFF	few	TRBV6-6	TRBJ1-1
CASSEGSVNSPLHF	few	TRBV5-1	TRBJ1-6
CASSGTADEQFF	few	TRBV2	TRBJ2-1
CASSLERGRVTEAFF	few	TRBV7-9	TRBJ1-1
CSASNYPRRYEQYF	few	TRBV20-1	TRBJ2-7
CSGSQETQYF	.	TRBV20-1	TRBJ2-5
CASSLEPRGAQYF	.	TRBV7-2	TRBJ2-3
CASSYLANGFNEQFF	few	TRBV27	TRBJ2-1
CASSLGTLAKNIQYF	many	TRBV6-5	TRBJ2-4
CASSFFNPGQGDYEQYF	.	TRBV5-1	TRBJ2-7
CSASSGGRTSNSPLHF	few	TRBV20-1	TRBJ1-6
CASSSSRAGELFF	.	TRBV14	TRBJ2-2
CASSLGRHSYEQYF	many	TRBV27	TRBJ2-7
CASRFGQDTEAFF	.	TRBV5-1	TRBJ1-1